Listed below are T cell receptor beta chains from one sample, sequenced in a study of T cell responses to AZD1222 COVID-19 vaccine. The protocol was immunoSEQ multiplex PCR, while the TCRdb copy is restricted to in-frame clones and leaves out a portion. The data show 95,000 to 110,000 clones, 87% seen once. This specimen was peripheral blood, taken 28 days after the second AZD1222 dose. The origin of the receptors is an adult who received the AZD1222 COVID-19 vaccine. The CDR3 runs from the conserved cysteine through the conserved F or W. The order of the fields is V gene, clone size, J gene, D gene, CDR3 DNA, CDR3 protein. The D gene is left open where the match is weak. Expanded clones are given a class, and other clones once, few, many or no size at all.

V: TRBV7-9; size: .; J: TRBJ2-7; D: TRBD1; DNA: TGTGCCAGCAGCTTCGGGACAGGGTCCTACGAGCAGTACTTC; CDR3: CASSFGTGSYEQYF
V: TRBV29-1; size: .; J: TRBJ2-3; D: .; DNA: TGCAGCGTTGAAAAGGCGTCGACGCAGTATTTT; CDR3: CSVEKASTQYF
V: TRBV3-1/TRBV3-2; size: .; J: TRBJ2-1; D: TRBD1; DNA: TGTGCCAGCAGCCAGTTCCGGGACAGGGGGCTCAATGAGCAGTTCTTC; CDR3: CASSQFRDRGLNEQFF
V: TRBV28; size: .; J: TRBJ1-2; D: TRBD1; DNA: TGTGCCAGCAGTCAGGGGGGGTATGGCTACACCTTC; CDR3: CASSQGGYGYTF
V: TRBV6-5; size: .; J: TRBJ1-1; D: .; DNA: TGTGCCAGCAGTTACGAGGGCGGTACTGAAGCTTTCTTT; CDR3: CASSYEGGTEAFF
V: TRBV4-1; size: .; J: TRBJ1-6; D: .; DNA: TGCGCCAGCAGCCGAGACGACAGCAGACCCCTCCACTTT; CDR3: CASSRDDSRPLHF
V: TRBV28; size: .; J: TRBJ2-7; D: TRBD1; DNA: TGTGCCAGCAGTTCTTGGGGACAGGGGGCTTACGAGCAGTACTTC; CDR3: CASSSWGQGAYEQYF
V: TRBV4-1; size: .; J: TRBJ1-1; D: .; DNA: TGCGCCAGCAGCCAAATCCCCACAGGGAGCGGTGAAGCTTTCTTT; CDR3: CASSQIPTGSGEAFF
V: TRBV25-1; size: .; J: TRBJ2-7; D: .; DNA: TGTGCCACCGACGGGACGTCCTCGGGAGAGCAGTACTTC; CDR3: CATDGTSSGEQYF
V: TRBV6-4; size: .; J: TRBJ2-1; D: TRBD1; DNA: TGTGCCAGCAGTGACGAGGGACAGGGTCCCCACAATGAGCAGTTCTTC; CDR3: CASSDEGQGPHNEQFF
V: TRBV6-6; size: .; J: TRBJ2-2; D: TRBD1; DNA: TGTGCCAGCAGCTTTGGACAGGGCGGAACCGGGGAGCTGTTTTTT; CDR3: CASSFGQGGTGELFF
V: TRBV6-4; size: .; J: TRBJ1-1; D: .; DNA: TGTGCCAGCAGTCTACAAGGGACATCGAACACTGAAGCTTTCTTT; CDR3: CASSLQGTSNTEAFF
V: TRBV28; size: .; J: TRBJ2-1; D: .; DNA: TGTGCCAGCAGTTTTGCTCCGGACTTTTTTCTGTTCTTC; CDR3: CASSFAPDFFLFF
V: TRBV7-7; size: .; J: TRBJ1-3; D: .; DNA: TGTGCCAGCAGCCCAGGCCCTAGCTCTGGAAACACCATATATTTT; CDR3: CASSPGPSSGNTIYF
V: TRBV7-9; size: .; J: TRBJ2-6; D: .; DNA: TGTGCCAGCAGCTTAGAGGTGGCTGGGGCCAACGTCCTGACTTTC; CDR3: CASSLEVAGANVLTF
V: TRBV21-1; size: .; J: TRBJ1-4; D: .; DNA: TGTGCCAGCAGCAAGGGGGGGGGTGACCTCAATGAAAAACTGTTTTTT; CDR3: CASSKGGGDLNEKLFF
V: TRBV5-6; size: .; J: TRBJ2-3; D: TRBD2; DNA: TGTGCCAGCAGCAATCTTCGTAGCGGGGGGGCCGGGGGCACAGATACGCAGTATTTT; CDR3: CASSNLRSGGAGGTDTQYF
V: TRBV30; size: .; J: TRBJ1-6; D: .; DNA: TGTGCCTGGAGGAAGGGGGGCGATTTTAATTCACCCCTCCACTTT; CDR3: CAWRKGGDFNSPLHF
V: TRBV27; size: .; J: TRBJ2-7; D: .; DNA: TGTGCCAGCAGTTTTCAGGACCGGTACGAGCAGTACTTC; CDR3: CASSFQDRYEQYF
V: TRBV4-1; size: .; J: TRBJ2-5; D: .; DNA: TGCGCCAGCAGCCAAGGTCAAGTCGGGTCATGGGAGACCCAGTACTTC; CDR3: CASSQGQVGSWETQYF
V: TRBV2; size: .; J: TRBJ1-4; D: .; DNA: TGTGCCAGCACTCCTCCGGGACTCCTTAATGAAAAACTGTTTTTT; CDR3: CASTPPGLLNEKLFF
V: TRBV3-1/TRBV3-2; size: .; J: TRBJ2-3; D: TRBD2; DNA: TGTGCCAGCAGCCAAGACGGTTTTGTCGGGGGGGCCGGTCCAGATACGCAGTATTTT; CDR3: CASSQDGFVGGAGPDTQYF
V: TRBV2; size: few; J: TRBJ1-1; D: TRBD1; DNA: TGTGCCAGCACCGATCCGGGACAGGGGGAGGACACTGAAGCTTTCTTT; CDR3: CASTDPGQGEDTEAFF
V: TRBV6-1; size: .; J: TRBJ1-3; D: TRBD1; DNA: TGTGCCAGCAGTGAAACCAGGGGGTTGGGAAACACCATATATTTT; CDR3: CASSETRGLGNTIYF
V: TRBV12-3/TRBV12-4; size: few; J: TRBJ1-1; D: .; DNA: TGTGCCAGCAGAACGACCTTGAACACTGAAGCTTTCTTT; CDR3: CASRTTLNTEAFF
V: TRBV28; size: .; J: TRBJ2-7; D: TRBD2; DNA: TGTGCCAGCAGCAATAACGCGGGGGAGATCTACGAGCAGTACTTC; CDR3: CASSNNAGEIYEQYF
V: TRBV5-1; size: .; J: TRBJ2-1; D: .; DNA: TGCGCCAGCGCCCCGGGGTGGGACGATGAGCAGTTCTTC; CDR3: CASAPGWDDEQFF
V: TRBV30; size: .; J: TRBJ1-6; D: TRBD1; DNA: TGTGCCTGGAGAGCACAGGGGACGTCCTTTAATTCACCCCTCCACTTT; CDR3: CAWRAQGTSFNSPLHF
V: TRBV7-9; size: .; J: TRBJ1-6; D: .; DNA: TGTGCCAGCAGCCTACAGGGAGCCTATAATTCACCCCTCCACTTT; CDR3: CASSLQGAYNSPLHF
V: TRBV2; size: .; J: TRBJ2-1; D: .; DNA: TGTGCCAGCACCAGAACCATGGGATCGAATGAGCAGTTCTTC; CDR3: CASTRTMGSNEQFF
V: TRBV7-6; size: .; J: TRBJ2-1; D: TRBD1; DNA: TGTGCCAGCAGCCGCCAACCCGGGACAGGGACCTACAATGAGCAGTTCTTC; CDR3: CASSRQPGTGTYNEQFF
V: TRBV30; size: .; J: TRBJ1-2; D: .; DNA: TGTGCCTGGAGTGGCGGGAGTCAGGGAATAGGCTACACCTTC; CDR3: CAWSGGSQGIGYTF
V: TRBV3-1/TRBV3-2; size: .; J: TRBJ1-6; D: TRBD1; DNA: TGTGCCAGCAGCCAAGCGCAGGGGGGGGGTTCACCCCTCCACTTT; CDR3: CASSQAQGGGSPLHF
V: TRBV6-6; size: few; J: TRBJ1-4; D: .; DNA: TGTGCCAGCAGCCTCGTAGCGACTAATGAAAAACTGTTTTTT; CDR3: CASSLVATNEKLFF
V: TRBV3-1/TRBV3-2; size: .; J: TRBJ2-1; D: TRBD1; DNA: TGTGCCAGCAGCCAAGTCCGAAACAGGGGGCTACGTAATAATGAGCAGTTCTTC; CDR3: CASSQVRNRGLRNNEQFF
V: TRBV4-1; size: .; J: TRBJ2-7; D: .; DNA: TGCGCCAGCAGCCAAGAGGAGGGCTACGAGCAGTACTTC; CDR3: CASSQEEGYEQYF
V: TRBV6-1; size: once; J: TRBJ2-4; D: TRBD2; DNA: TGTGCCAGCAGTGACCAGGGAGGGTCCCTTGGGAGCATTCAGTACTTC; CDR3: CASSDQGGSLGSIQYF
V: TRBV7-2; size: .; J: TRBJ1-6; D: .; DNA: TGTGCCAGCAGCGCTTACCCCGGTGGACATTCACCCCTCCACTTT; CDR3: CASSAYPGGHSPLHF
V: TRBV19; size: .; J: TRBJ2-5; D: TRBD1; DNA: TGTGCCAGTACCCTCTACAGGGGAAACCAAGAGACCCAGTACTTC; CDR3: CASTLYRGNQETQYF
V: TRBV6-6; size: .; J: TRBJ2-7; D: .; DNA: TGTGCCAGCACCGGGACCTCCTACGAGCAGTACTTC; CDR3: CASTGTSYEQYF
V: TRBV3-1/TRBV3-2; size: few; J: TRBJ1-4; D: .; DNA: TGTGCCAGCAGCCAAGTACAAAGCCTTGATGAAAAACTGTTTTTT; CDR3: CASSQVQSLDEKLFF
V: TRBV6-1; size: .; J: TRBJ1-5; D: .; DNA: TGTGCCAGCAGGACCGGGACAAGTAGCAATCAGCCCCAGCATTTT; CDR3: CASRTGTSSNQPQHF
V: TRBV30; size: once; J: TRBJ1-4; D: .; DNA: TGTGCCTGGAGCCCCGACACCGGTACTAATGAAAAACTGTTTTTT; CDR3: CAWSPDTGTNEKLFF
V: TRBV9; size: .; J: TRBJ1-4; D: .; DNA: TGTGCCAGCAGCAGGAGGGGAGGAAATGAAAAACTGTTTTTT; CDR3: CASSRRGGNEKLFF
V: TRBV19; size: .; J: TRBJ1-6; D: TRBD1; DNA: TGTGCCAGTAGTGACCCGGGACAGGGGGCGAACAATTCACCCCTCCACTTT; CDR3: CASSDPGQGANNSPLHF
V: TRBV9; size: .; J: TRBJ2-2; D: TRBD1; DNA: TGTGCCAGCAGCGTCCACCGGGACAGGGACTGGGCCGGGGAGCTGTTTTTT; CDR3: CASSVHRDRDWAGELFF
V: TRBV5-1; size: .; J: TRBJ1-2; D: .; DNA: TGCGCCAGCAGCTTGGATGGACAGAACTATGGCTACACCTTC; CDR3: CASSLDGQNYGYTF